These 6 T cell receptor beta chains came from one sample sequenced in a study of T cell changes during pregnancy in multiple sclerosis (dated by TCRdb to between 2018 and 2021). The library was made by the immunoSEQ multiplex PCR assay. TCRdb retrieved this table from immuneACCESS and kept in-frame rearrangements only. Not all clones are present; in checked studies, unresolved V genes account for under half, and no reason is known for the remainder. The sample includes approximately 100,000 clones, with around nine tenths observed a single time. Jointly, the top ten make up under 1.5% of the sample. This material consisted of peripheral blood, taken in the second trimester of pregnancy. These receptors all come from a female donor with multiple sclerosis, enrolled in a pregnancy study.

This chain uses TRBV28 with TRBJ1-4; D possibly corresponds to TRBD1 (5 bases). The length of the CDR3 is 16 residues. The V gene's germline CDR1 is MDHEN and CDR2 SYDVKM. V lost 4 bases and J lost 10, with 22 bases in between. The CDR3 DNA follows: TGTGCCAGCAGTTCCGACCTCGCGGGGACTTGGGGAAAACTGTTTTTT. Amino acid sequence: CASSSDLAGTWGKLFF.

The chain links TRBV6-1 to TRBJ2-7, with TRBD1 matching over 9 bases. V shed 5 bases, J shed 3 bases, and the junction held 8 bases outside the gene matches. CDR1 and CDR2 (germline): MNHNS, SASEGT. The CDR3 loop spans 15 amino acids. The CDR3 here is CASSLTGTGLYEQYF. Written as DNA, the CDR3 is TGTGCCAGCAGTTTAACCGGGACAGGGCTCTACGAGCAGTACTTC.

V usage is TRBV5-1 and J usage is TRBJ2-3; TRBD2 matches 8 bases. The CDR3 contains 15 residues. Germline CDR1 reads SGHRS; CDR2 reads YFSETQ. V trimming: 0 bases; J trimming: 4 bases; junction bases outside the gene matches: 4. This chain's CDR3 is CASSLAGGRPDTQYF. CDR3 nucleotide sequence: TGCGCCAGCAGCTTGGCGGGAGGGAGGCCAGATACGCAGTATTTT.

The chain couples TRBV28 to TRBJ1-4; D might be TRBD1 (6 bases). Trimming removed 10 bases at V and 2 bases at J, with 17 bases between. The CDR3 contains 15 residues. Germline assignment: CDR1 MDHEN and CDR2 SYDVKM. CDR3 in amino acids: CATQGGGRTNEKLFF. The CDR3 bases are TGTGCCACCCAAGGGGGGGGGCGGACTAATGAAAAACTGTTTTTT.

The V call is TRBV15, the J call TRBJ1-2; D not resolved. The CDR3 covers 14 residues. The ends were cut back, 0 bases at V and 3 bases at J, with 8 bases in the middle. Germline V gene data show CDR1 as LNHNV and CDR2 as YYDKDF (reference sequence). CDR3 residues: CATSRERIYYGYTF. CDR3 nucleotides: TGTGCCACCAGCAGAGAGCGCATCTACTATGGCTACACCTTC.

This chain uses TRBV6-5 with TRBJ2-2; no definite D call. This CDR3 has 12 residues. Germline CDR1 reads MNHEY; CDR2 reads SVGAGI. The V and J ends lost 6 bases and 2 bases respectively, with 4 bases between them. The CDR3 loop is CASRLNTGELFF. CDR3 in DNA: TGTGCCAGCAGACTCAACACCGGGGAGCTGTTTTTT.